The subject of this entry is one T cell receptor beta chain. Its antigen is as yet unknown. This entry comes from a study of beta chain features in type 1 diabetes. CD4+ cells of the naive, central memory, regulatory and stem cell-like memory types were sorted via CD45RO/CCR7/CD25/CD127/CD95/CD27. The authors reverse transcribed all of the isolated RNA, so sequencing captured expressed TCRB transcripts. Data came from immunoSEQ multiplex PCR; TCRdb stores just in-frame clones and leaves some out. Among hundreds of thousands of clones, 25% to 35% were seen once, and the ten largest hold 0.06% to 0.07%. Germline lookup yields CDR1 LGHNA and CDR2 YNFKEQ. The CDR3 runs 15 residues. The germline V and J ends were trimmed by 0 bases and 2 bases, with 11 bases remaining between them. General observations from the study: Relative to healthy donors, patients appeared to have naive, central memory and Treg TCRB repertoires that were more similar. The study found fewer insertions and more deletions at VDJ junctions in type 1 diabetes patients.

This clonotype was obtained from a man younger than 35 in good health. The sample comprised naive CD4+ T cells from blood. V and J are TRBV4-2 and TRBJ2-7; a possible D gene is TRBD1 (6 bases). As DNA, the CDR3 is TGTGCCAGCAGCCAAGATGGAACAGGGACCTACGAGCAGTACTTC. Amino acids: CASSQDGTGTYEQYF.